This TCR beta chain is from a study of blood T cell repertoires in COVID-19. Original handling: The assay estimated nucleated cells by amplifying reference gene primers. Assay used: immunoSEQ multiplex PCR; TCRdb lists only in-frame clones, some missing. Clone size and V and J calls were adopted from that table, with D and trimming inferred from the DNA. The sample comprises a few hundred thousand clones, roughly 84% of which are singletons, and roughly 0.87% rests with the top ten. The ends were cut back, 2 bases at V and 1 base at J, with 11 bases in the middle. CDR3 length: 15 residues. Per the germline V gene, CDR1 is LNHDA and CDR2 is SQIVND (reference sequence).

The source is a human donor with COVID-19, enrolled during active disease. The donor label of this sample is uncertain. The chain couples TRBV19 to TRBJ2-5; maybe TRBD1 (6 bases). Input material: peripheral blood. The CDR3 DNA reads TGTGCCAGTAGTATACAACAGGGCCCCCAAGAGACCCAGTACTTC. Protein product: CASSIQQGPQETQYF.